The present entry profiles one T cell receptor beta chain with its context. The sample belongs to a study of Ad26.COV2.S vaccination and SARS-CoV-2 variants. Treatment given: 19 received Ad26.COV2.S at low or high dose, single or two shots; a few received placebo; per-sample allocation not given. Repertoires come from day 63 after the first vaccine or placebo injection. SARS-CoV-2 spike from the Wuhan strain was encoded by the vaccine, an Ad26 vector. Trimming removed 5 bases from V and 1 base from J, with 13 bases in between. This CDR3 is built from 15 residues. Looked up from germline, CDR1 is KGHDR and CDR2 is SFDVKD. TCRdb's copy holds only in-frame clones and misses some; the assay was immunoSEQ multiplex PCR. The data contain hundreds of thousands of clones, roughly nine tenths of them singletons.

This TCR was recovered from a person aged 18-60 years who received the Ad26.COV2.S COVID-19 vaccine or a placebo. The sequencing here drew on peripheral blood, taken in a trial of Ad26.COV2.S vaccine versus placebo. The rearrangement uses TRBV24-1 and TRBJ1-1; the D gene is possibly TRBD1 (6 bases). The DNA for the CDR3 is TGTGCCACCAGTGGGGGGGACATTGGGAACACTGAAGCTTTCTTT. Its protein product is CATSGGDIGNTEAFF.